This TCR beta chain appears in the sequencing data of a study of brain T cells in children with intractable seizures. Generated by immunoSEQ multiplex PCR, the TCRdb table keeps only in-frame clones and is missing some. The table has some 41,000 clones, 75% to 95% seen once. Germline CDR1 reads MDHEN; CDR2 reads SYDVKM. V gave up 2 bases and J gave up 5 bases, with 15 bases separating them. This CDR3 contains 15 residues. The sample in question was peripheral blood, obtained at surgery. The TCR originated in a girl aged 2 to 10 with tuberous sclerosis and intractable seizures. This chain uses TRBV28 with TRBJ1-1; D gene ambiguous. The CDR3 region has the DNA TGTGCCAGCAGTTTAAAGGTCTCGCTGGGGACTGAAGCTTTCTTT. As protein: CASSLKVSLGTEAFF.